The clone carrying this TCR beta chain was seen a few times. The data derive from a study of T cells in Graves' hyperthyroidism and ophthalmopathy. The germline CDR1 and CDR2 sequences are SNHLY and FYNNEI. The CDR3 sequence is 13 residues long. The V and J ends lost 6 bases and 6 bases respectively, with 11 bases between them. TCR beta CDR3 regions were amplified from RNA. An initial round of RT-PCR targeting the TCR CDR3 relied on the HTBI primer set. TCRdb used MiXCR to reprocess the multiplex PCR reads, holding one entry per CDR3 protein. The top ten hold approximately 16% of the sample, which has over 450,000 distinct CDR3 sequences, 15% to 20% seen once.

The sample taken for sequencing was blood. The gene calls are TRBV2 and TRBJ2-2; D is uncertain. The source is a woman in her late teens or twenties with Graves' ophthalmopathy. As DNA, the CDR3 is TGTGCCAGCAGCCCCGTAGGCCCCGGGGAGCTGTTTTTT. Amino acid sequence: CASSPVGPGELFF.